What follows are 3 T cell receptor beta chains derived from one specimen sequenced in a study of cytomegalovirus exposure and HLA in healthy donors. Sequencing was performed with immunoSEQ multiplex PCR; in TCRdb, only in-frame clones are kept and a portion is missing. The sample contains roughly 120,000 clones, around 85% of which appear only once. Sequencing was performed on PBMCs. Receptors were obtained from a young man in good health and CMV-seropositive.

The chain uses TRBV10-3 and TRBJ2-7; the D is unclear. From germline, CDR1 is ENHRY and CDR2 SYGVKD. There are 13 residues in the CDR3. Trimming took off 3 bases at V and 0 bases at J, with 6 bases between the two ends. The DNA of the CDR3 is TGTGCCATCAGTGACGACAACTCCTACGAGCAGTACTTC. The encoded protein is CAISDDNSYEQYF.

CDR3 DNA sequence: TGTGCCAGCAGTTTACGACAGATCTATGGCTACACCTTC. Its translation: CASSLRQIYGYTF. The chain recombines TRBV28 with TRBJ1-2; D may be TRBD1 (5 bases). The CDR3 has 13 amino acids. CDR1 is MDHEN and CDR2 is SYDVKM in the germline V gene. V was pared by 2 bases and J by 4 bases, with 8 bases between.

This sequence joins TRBV14 and TRBJ2-1, with D uncertain. The CDR3 is 13 residues long. V lost 0 bases to trimming and J lost 10 bases, with 10 bases between them. CDR1 SGHDN and CDR2 FVKESK come from the germline V gene. DNA for the CDR3: TGTGCCAGCAGCCAAGATCTTTACAGAGAGCAGTTCTTC. Translated, it gives CASSQDLYREQFF.